The TCR beta chain described here comes from a study of radiotherapy plus CTLA-4 blockade in lung cancer. The study, taken as a whole, reports: The best predictor of response was reported to be early blood T cell clone dynamics, with interferon-beta.

Profiling relied on immunoSEQ multiplex PCR, and the TCRdb table lists in-frame clones only, not all of them. The sample contains 35,000 to 50,000 clones, 55% to 80% of which appear only once. Comment on this clone: The target antigen is unknown.

The source was peripheral blood, collected from a patient treated with radiotherapy plus ipilimumab. This receptor was taken from a human donor with non-small cell lung cancer who had a partial response to radiotherapy plus ipilimumab.

The CDR3 spells CASSEEGTPAGTEAFF. CDR3 nucleotide sequence: TGTGCCAGCAGTGAGGAAGGAACCCCCGCGGGCACTGAAGCTTTCTTT. J is TRBJ1-1 and V is TRBV6-4, with D hard to call. V was trimmed by 3 bases and J by 4 bases, leaving 18 bases between them. From germline, CDR1 is MRHNA and CDR2 SNTAGT. CDR3 size: 16 residues.